This record covers a single T cell receptor (beta chain). This entry belongs to a study of OX40 agonist ivuxolimab in advanced cancers. Profiled with immunoSEQ multiplex PCR; TCRdb holds only in-frame clones, not every one. The sample contains over 35,000 clones, about nine tenths of which appear only once. Germline V gives CDR1 SGHDT, CDR2 YYEEEE. V lost 9 bases to trimming and J lost 4 bases, with 16 bases between them. The CDR3 has 13 residues. The chain links TRBV5-6 to TRBJ1-2; D might be TRBD1 (5 bases). This clonotype was obtained from an adult with an advanced solid tumor such as melanoma, head and neck, liver or kidney cancer. Sequencing was performed on CD4+ or CD8+ T cells sorted from blood, taken in a trial of the OX40 agonist ivuxolimab. The CDR3: CATHDGGVYGYTF. CDR3 DNA sequence: TGTGCCACCCATGATGGGGGTGTCTATGGCTACACCTTC.